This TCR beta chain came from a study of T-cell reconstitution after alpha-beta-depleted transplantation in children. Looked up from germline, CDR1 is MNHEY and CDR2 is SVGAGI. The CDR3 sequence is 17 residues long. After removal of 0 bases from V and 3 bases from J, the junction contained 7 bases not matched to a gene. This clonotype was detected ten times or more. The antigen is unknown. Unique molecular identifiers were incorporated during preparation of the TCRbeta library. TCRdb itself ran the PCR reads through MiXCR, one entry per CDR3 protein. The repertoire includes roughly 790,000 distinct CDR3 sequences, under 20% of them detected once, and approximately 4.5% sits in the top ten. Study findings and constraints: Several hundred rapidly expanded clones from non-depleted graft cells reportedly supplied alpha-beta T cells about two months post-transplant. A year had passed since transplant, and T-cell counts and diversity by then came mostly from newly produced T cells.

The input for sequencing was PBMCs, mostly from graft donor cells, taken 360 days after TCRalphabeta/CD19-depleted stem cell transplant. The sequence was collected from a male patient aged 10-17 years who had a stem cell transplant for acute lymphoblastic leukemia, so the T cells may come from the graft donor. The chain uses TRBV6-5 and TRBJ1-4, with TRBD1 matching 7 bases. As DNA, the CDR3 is TGTGCCAGCAGTTACTCGACAGGGCCGTCATCTAATGAAAAACTGTTTTTT. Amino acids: CASSYSTGPSSNEKLFF.